The subject of this entry is one TCR beta chain. The same CDR3 also results from other DNA sequences found in this sample. This sample is drawn from a study of blood T cell repertoires in COVID-19. About the study: Whether acute or convalescent, the COVID-19 samples came from the United States, Italy and Spain. T cells, B-cell-depleted T cells, or PBMCs supplied cDNA or gDNA.

Methods used by the authors: Estimated nucleated cell counts came from reference gene primer amplification. Clones were sequenced by immunoSEQ multiplex PCR, and TCRdb holds only the in-frame ones, with some missing. That table furnishes V, J and clone size, whereas the DNA furnished D and trimming. The table shows 180,000 or so clones, with about 80% occurring only once. The CDR3 runs 13 residues. CDR1 is GTSNPN, CDR2 SVGIG, per germline (reference sequence). V was pared by 4 bases and J by 2 bases, with 11 bases between. This sequence joins TRBV30 and TRBJ1-1; D might be TRBD1 (6 bases). The clonotype originates from an older woman with acute or convalescent COVID-19. Source material: peripheral blood. The chain's CDR3 is CAWKDRANTEAFF. The CDR3 bases are TGTGCCTGGAAGGACAGAGCTAACACTGAAGCTTTCTTT. Looking up the rest from reference TRBV30 and TRBJ1-1 gives the full variable domain: SQTIHQWPATLVQPVGSPLSLECTVEGTSNPNLYWYRQAAGRGLQLLFYSVGIGQISSEVPQNLSASRPQDRQFILSSKKLLLSDSGFYLCAWKDRANTEAFFGQGTRLTVV.